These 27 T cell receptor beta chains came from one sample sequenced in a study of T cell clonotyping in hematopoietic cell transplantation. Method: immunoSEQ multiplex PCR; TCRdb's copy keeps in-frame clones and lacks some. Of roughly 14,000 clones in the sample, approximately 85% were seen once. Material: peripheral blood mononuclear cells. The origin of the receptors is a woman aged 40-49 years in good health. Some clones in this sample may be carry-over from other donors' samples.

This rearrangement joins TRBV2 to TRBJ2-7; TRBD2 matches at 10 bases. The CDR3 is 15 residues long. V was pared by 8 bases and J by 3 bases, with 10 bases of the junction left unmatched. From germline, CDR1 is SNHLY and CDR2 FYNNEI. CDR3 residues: CASRQGRLAGYEQYF. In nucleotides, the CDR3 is TGTGCCAGCCGACAGGGGCGACTAGCGGGCTACGAGCAGTACTTC.

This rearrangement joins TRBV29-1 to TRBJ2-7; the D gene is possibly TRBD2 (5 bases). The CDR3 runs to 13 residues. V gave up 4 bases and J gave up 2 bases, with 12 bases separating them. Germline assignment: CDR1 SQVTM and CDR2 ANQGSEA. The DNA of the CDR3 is TGCAGCGTTGGTTCCGGGGAACCCTACGAGCAGTACTTC. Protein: CSVGSGEPYEQYF.

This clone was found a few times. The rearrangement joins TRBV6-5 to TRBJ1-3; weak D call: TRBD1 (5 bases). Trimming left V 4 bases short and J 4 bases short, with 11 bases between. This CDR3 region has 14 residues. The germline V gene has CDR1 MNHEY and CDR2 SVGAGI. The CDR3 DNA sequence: TGTGCCAGCAGTTTAGCCGGGACCGGAAACACCATATATTTT. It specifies CASSLAGTGNTIYF.

The CDR3 loop reads CASSWGAGGATYEQYF. As DNA, the CDR3 is TGTGCCAGCAGTTGGGGGGCCGGCGGGGCGACCTACGAGCAGTACTTC. The J gene is TRBJ2-7, the V gene TRBV27; tentatively, D is TRBD1 or TRBD2 (6 bases each). Trimming took 4 bases from V and 2 from J, leaving 18 bases between them. Germline V CDR1 and CDR2: MNHEY, SMNVEV (reference sequence). The CDR3 has 16 residues.

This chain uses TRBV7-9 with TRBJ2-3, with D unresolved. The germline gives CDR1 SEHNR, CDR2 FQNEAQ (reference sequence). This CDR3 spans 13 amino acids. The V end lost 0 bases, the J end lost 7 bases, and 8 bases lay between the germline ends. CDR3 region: CASSLAKGNTQYF. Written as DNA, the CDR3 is TGTGCCAGCAGCTTAGCGAAAGGGAATACGCAGTATTTT.

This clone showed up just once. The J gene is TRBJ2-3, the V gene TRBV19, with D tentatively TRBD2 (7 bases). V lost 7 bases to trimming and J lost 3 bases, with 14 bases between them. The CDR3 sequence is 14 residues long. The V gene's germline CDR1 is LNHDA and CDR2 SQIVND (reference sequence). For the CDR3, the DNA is TGTGCCAGTACCGAGGGGGGGGGAACAGATACGCAGTATTTT. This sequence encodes CASTEGGGTDTQYF.

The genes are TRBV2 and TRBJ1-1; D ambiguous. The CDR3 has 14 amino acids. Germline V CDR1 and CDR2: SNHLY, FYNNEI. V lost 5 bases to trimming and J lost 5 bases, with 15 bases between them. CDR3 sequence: CASSRLYARTEAFF. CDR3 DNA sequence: TGTGCCAGCAGTAGGCTCTACGCAAGAACTGAAGCTTTCTTT.

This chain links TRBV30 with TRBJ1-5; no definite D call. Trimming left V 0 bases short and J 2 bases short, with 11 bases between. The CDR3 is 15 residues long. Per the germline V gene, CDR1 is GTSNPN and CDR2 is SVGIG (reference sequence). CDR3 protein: CAWSVFGAGNQPQHF. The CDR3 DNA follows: TGTGCCTGGAGTGTTTTCGGAGCCGGCAATCAGCCCCAGCATTTT.

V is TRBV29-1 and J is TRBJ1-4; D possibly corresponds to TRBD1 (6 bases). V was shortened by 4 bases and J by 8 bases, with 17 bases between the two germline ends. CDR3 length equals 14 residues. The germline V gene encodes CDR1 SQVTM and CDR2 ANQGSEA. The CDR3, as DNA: TGCAGCGTTGTGCAAGGGACAAATAACGAAAAACTGTTTTTT. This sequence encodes CSVVQGTNNEKLFF.

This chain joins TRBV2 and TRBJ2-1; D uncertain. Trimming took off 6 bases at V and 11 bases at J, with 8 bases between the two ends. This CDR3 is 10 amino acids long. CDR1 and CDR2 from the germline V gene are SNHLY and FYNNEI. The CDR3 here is CASRETQQFF. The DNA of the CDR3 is TGTGCCAGCAGGGAGACCCAGCAGTTCTTC. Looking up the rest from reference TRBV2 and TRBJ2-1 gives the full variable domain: EPEVTQTPSHQVTQMGQEVILRCVPISNHLYFYWYRQILGQKVEFLVSFYNNEISEKSEIFDDQFSVERPDGSNFTLKIRSTKLEDSAMYFCASRETQQFFGPGTRLTVL.

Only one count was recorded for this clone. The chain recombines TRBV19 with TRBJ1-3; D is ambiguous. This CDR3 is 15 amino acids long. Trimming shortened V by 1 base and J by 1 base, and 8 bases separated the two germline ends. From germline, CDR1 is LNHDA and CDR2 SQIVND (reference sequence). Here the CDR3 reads CASSIVGDSGNTIYF. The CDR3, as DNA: TGTGCCAGTAGTATAGTTGGGGATTCTGGAAACACCATATATTTT.

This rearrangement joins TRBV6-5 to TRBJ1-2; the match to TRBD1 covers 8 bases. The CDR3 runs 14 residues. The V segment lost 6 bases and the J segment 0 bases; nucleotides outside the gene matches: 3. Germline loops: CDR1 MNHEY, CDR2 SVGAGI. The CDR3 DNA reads TGTGCCAGCAGGGACAGGGAAGCTAACTATGGCTACACCTTC. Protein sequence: CASRDREANYGYTF.

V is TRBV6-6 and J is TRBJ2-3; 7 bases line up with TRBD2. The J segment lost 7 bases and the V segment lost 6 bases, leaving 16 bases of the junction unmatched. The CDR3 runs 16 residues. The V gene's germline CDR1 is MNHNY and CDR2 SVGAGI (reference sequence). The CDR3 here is CASSLQGPGGMYTQYF. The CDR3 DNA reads TGTGCCAGCAGCTTGCAGGGCCCCGGGGGGATGTATACGCAGTATTTT.

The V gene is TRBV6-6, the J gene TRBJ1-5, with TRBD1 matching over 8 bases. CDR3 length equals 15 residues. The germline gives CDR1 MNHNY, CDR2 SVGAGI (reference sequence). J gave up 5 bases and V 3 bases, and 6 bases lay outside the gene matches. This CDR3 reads CASSYYRGIDQPQHF. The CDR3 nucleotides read TGTGCCAGCAGTTATTACAGGGGGATCGATCAGCCCCAGCATTTT.

For the CDR3, the DNA is TGCGCCAGCAGCCCACGACTAGCGGGAGGGCCCGTCGGGGAGCTGTTTTTT. Translating it yields CASSPRLAGGPVGELFF. The chain joins TRBV4-3 to TRBJ2-2; 14 bases are shared with TRBD2. This CDR3 comprises 17 residues. The V and J ends lost 4 bases and 7 bases, in that order; junction bases with no gene match: 8. CDR1 and CDR2 from the germline V gene are LGHNA and YSLEER.

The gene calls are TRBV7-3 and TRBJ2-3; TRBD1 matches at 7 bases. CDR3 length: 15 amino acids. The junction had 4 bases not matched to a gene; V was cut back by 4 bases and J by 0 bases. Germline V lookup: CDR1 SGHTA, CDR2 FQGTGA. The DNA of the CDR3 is TGTGCCAGCAGCTCCCAGGGACAGAGCACAGATACGCAGTATTTT. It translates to CASSSQGQSTDTQYF.

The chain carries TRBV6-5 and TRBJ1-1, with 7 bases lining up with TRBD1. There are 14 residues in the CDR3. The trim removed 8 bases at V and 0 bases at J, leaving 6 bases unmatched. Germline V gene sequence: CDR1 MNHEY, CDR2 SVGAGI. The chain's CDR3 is CASGGDRVNTEAFF. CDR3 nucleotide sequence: TGTGCCAGCGGGGGGGACAGAGTGAACACTGAAGCTTTCTTT.

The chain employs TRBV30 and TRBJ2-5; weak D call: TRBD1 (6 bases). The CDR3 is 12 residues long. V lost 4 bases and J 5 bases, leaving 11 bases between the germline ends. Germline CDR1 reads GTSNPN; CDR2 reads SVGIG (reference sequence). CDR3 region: CAWTGVSETQYF. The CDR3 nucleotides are TGTGCCTGGACAGGGGTTAGCGAGACCCAGTACTTC.

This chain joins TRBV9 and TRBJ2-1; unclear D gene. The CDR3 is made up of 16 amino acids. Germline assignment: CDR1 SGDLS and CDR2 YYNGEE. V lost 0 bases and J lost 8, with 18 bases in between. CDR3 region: CASSVEAWDPGHEQFF. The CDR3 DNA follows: TGTGCCAGCAGCGTAGAGGCGTGGGATCCTGGCCATGAGCAGTTCTTC.

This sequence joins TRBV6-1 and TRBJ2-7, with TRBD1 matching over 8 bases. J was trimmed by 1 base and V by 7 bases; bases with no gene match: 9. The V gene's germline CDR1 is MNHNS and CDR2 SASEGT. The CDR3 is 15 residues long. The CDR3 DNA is TGTGCCAGCACTAAGGACGACAGGGGATCCTACGAGCAGTACTTC. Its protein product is CASTKDDRGSYEQYF.

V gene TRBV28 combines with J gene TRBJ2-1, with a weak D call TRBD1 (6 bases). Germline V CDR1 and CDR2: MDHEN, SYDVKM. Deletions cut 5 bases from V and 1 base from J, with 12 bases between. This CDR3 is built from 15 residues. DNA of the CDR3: TGTGCCAGCAGTAAGGGACAAGGTTCCTACAATGAGCAGTTCTTC. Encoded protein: CASSKGQGSYNEQFF.

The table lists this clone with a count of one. The CDR3 reads CASSLGGMNTEAFF. DNA for the CDR3: TGTGCCAGCAGCTTGGGGGGGATGAACACTGAAGCTTTCTTT. The gene calls are TRBV5-6 and TRBJ1-1, with TRBD1 as a possible D gene (5 bases). Deletions cut 0 bases from V and 0 bases from J, with 6 bases between. The length of the CDR3 is 14 residues. Germline-derived CDR1 and CDR2 are SGHDT and YYEEEE.

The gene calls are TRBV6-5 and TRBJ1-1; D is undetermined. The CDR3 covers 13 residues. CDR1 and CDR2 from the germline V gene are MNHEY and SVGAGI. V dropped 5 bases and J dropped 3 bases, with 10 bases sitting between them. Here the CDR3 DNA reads TGTGCCAGCAGTGAGGTGTCGTACACTGAAGCTTTCTTT. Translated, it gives CASSEVSYTEAFF.

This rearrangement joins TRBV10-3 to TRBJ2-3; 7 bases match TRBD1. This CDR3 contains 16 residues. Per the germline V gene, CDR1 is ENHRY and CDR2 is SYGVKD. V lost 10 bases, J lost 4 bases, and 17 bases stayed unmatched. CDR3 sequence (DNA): TGTGCCACCCGAGATCCCACAGGGGTGGGAGCAGATACGCAGTATTTT. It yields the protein CATRDPTGVGADTQYF.

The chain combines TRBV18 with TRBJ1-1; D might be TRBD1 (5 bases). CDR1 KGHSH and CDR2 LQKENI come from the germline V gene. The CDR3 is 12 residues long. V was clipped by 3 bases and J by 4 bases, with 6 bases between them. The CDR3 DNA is TGTGCCAGCTCACCGGACATCACTGAAGCTTTCTTT. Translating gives CASSPDITEAFF.

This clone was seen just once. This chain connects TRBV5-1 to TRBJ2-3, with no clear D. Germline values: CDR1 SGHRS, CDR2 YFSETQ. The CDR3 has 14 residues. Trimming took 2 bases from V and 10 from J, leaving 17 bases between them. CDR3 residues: CASSFLRRSVPQYF. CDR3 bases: TGCGCCAGCAGCTTCTTACGGCGTTCGGTACCGCAGTATTTT.

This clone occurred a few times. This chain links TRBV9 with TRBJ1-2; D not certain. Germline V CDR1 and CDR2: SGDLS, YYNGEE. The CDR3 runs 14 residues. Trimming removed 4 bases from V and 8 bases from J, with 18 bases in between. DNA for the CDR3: TGTGCCAGCAGCTCCCCGCCCCTGACGGAGGGCTACACCTTC. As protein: CASSSPPLTEGYTF.